The present TCR beta chain was sequenced within a study of cytomegalovirus exposure and HLA in healthy donors. In the study overall: Earlier sequencing of some 180 million T cells yielded approximately 120 million unique TCR beta sequences. Study-level results: The study reported that TCR beta sequences accurately predicted HLA-A and HLA-B alleles in most subjects.

The PCR contained 60 Vbeta and 13 Jbeta primers. The method was immunoSEQ multiplex PCR; TCRdb's version includes in-frame clones alone and lacks a portion of them. The sample contains some 98,000 clones, approximately 80% of which appear only once. As for this clone: The antigen is unknown.

The CDR3 covers 15 residues. Germline V lookup: CDR1 SEHNR, CDR2 FQNEAQ (reference sequence). V lost 3 bases, J lost 1 base, and 11 bases lay in between. The clonotype was recovered from a female donor in good health and CMV-seropositive. The chain uses TRBV7-9 and TRBJ2-3, with a possible D match to TRBD2 (6 bases). The sequenced sample consisted of PBMCs. The CDR3 nucleotides read TGTGCCAGCAGCTTGGAGGGCGGGGGCACAGATACGCAGTATTTT. Encoded protein: CASSLEGGGTDTQYF. The whole variable domain, remainder taken from reference TRBV7-9 and TRBJ2-3, is DTGVSQNPRHKITKRGQNVTFRCDPISEHNRLYWYRQTLGQGPEFLTYFQNEAQLEKSRLLSDRFSAERPKGSFSTLEIQRTEQGDSAMYLCASSLEGGGTDTQYFGPGTRLTVL.